One and the same sample provided the 17 T cell receptor beta chains below, sequenced in a study of blood T cell repertoires in COVID-19. Produced via immunoSEQ multiplex PCR; TCRdb's table is partial and in-frame only. Of more than 250,000 clones in the sample, roughly 87% were seen once. The material sequenced was peripheral blood. Source of these receptors: a man aged 45-65 years with active or convalescent COVID-19.

This clone was counted once. The chain carries TRBV30 and TRBJ2-7, with a weak D call TRBD2 (6 bases). The CDR3 loop spans 14 amino acids. The V and J ends lost 0 bases and 2 bases respectively, with 11 bases between them. Germline V gene data show CDR1 as GTSNPN and CDR2 as SVGIG (reference sequence). This CDR3 is CAWSVGGVTYEQYF. In DNA form, the CDR3 reads TGTGCCTGGAGTGTAGGCGGGGTCACCTACGAGCAGTACTTC.

The chain couples TRBV2 to TRBJ2-5; D unclear. V lost 7 bases, J lost 2 bases, and 5 bases lay in between. The CDR3 loop spans 11 amino acids. Germline loops: CDR1 SNHLY, CDR2 FYNNEI. CDR3 DNA sequence: TGTGCCAGCACCTTACAAGAGACCCAGTACTTC. It is translated as CASTLQETQYF.

The V and J genes are TRBV15 and TRBJ2-1, with TRBD1 matching over 9 bases. Germline values: CDR1 LNHNV, CDR2 YYDKDF (reference sequence). The CDR3 totals 18 residues. Trimming at V came to 2 bases and at J to 1 base, leaving 9 bases not matched to a gene. This chain's CDR3 is CATSRHRPGTGSYNEQFF. DNA for the CDR3: TGTGCCACCAGCAGACATAGGCCCGGGACAGGGTCCTACAATGAGCAGTTCTTC.

The chain is built from TRBV30 and TRBJ1-2; D call uncertain. CDR1 and CDR2 from the germline V gene are GTSNPN and SVGIG (reference sequence). The CDR3 extends over 11 amino acids. Deletions cut 1 base from V and 4 bases from J, with 4 bases between. The CDR3 sequence is CAWSDSYGYTF. The DNA for the CDR3 is TGTGCCTGGAGTGACAGCTATGGCTACACCTTC.

This chain uses TRBV7-9 with TRBJ2-6; 7 bases match TRBD1. Per the germline V gene, CDR1 is SEHNR and CDR2 is FQNEAQ (reference sequence). The CDR3 has 17 residues. Germline trimming cut 0 bases from V and 8 bases from J; bases unmatched to any gene: 10. CDR3 loop: CASSLAPQGQSTNVLTF. The CDR3 bases are TGTGCCAGCAGCTTAGCGCCCCAGGGACAGTCGACCAACGTCCTGACTTTC.

This chain links TRBV10-3 with TRBJ1-2; D perhaps matches TRBD1 (6 bases). V was shortened by 0 bases and J by 2 bases, with 10 bases between the two germline ends. Germline V gives CDR1 ENHRY, CDR2 SYGVKD. The CDR3 loop spans 15 amino acids. The CDR3 is CAISESDSGNYGYTF. CDR3 coding DNA: TGTGCCATCAGTGAGTCGGACAGCGGAAACTATGGCTACACCTTC.

The rearrangement joins TRBV30 to TRBJ1-2; 9 bases match TRBD1. The CDR3 is 14 residues long. V shed 5 bases and J 8 bases; nucleotides not matched to a gene: 12. Germline V lookup: CDR1 GTSNPN, CDR2 SVGIG (reference sequence). The CDR3 region has the DNA TGTGCCTGGTCTTCAGGGACAGGGTTCGAGGGCTACACCTTC. It yields the protein CAWSSGTGFEGYTF.

The chain carries TRBV6-6 and TRBJ1-5; D remains ambiguous. V lost 5 bases, J lost 1 base, and 9 bases lay in between. Per the germline V gene, CDR1 is MNHNY and CDR2 is SVGAGI (reference sequence). The CDR3 spans 14 residues. For the CDR3, the DNA is TGTGCCAGCAGTACCTCGGGGAGCAATCAGCCCCAGCATTTT. This translates into CASSTSGSNQPQHF.

The rearrangement joins TRBV6-1 to TRBJ1-2, with no clear D. The CDR3 is made up of 13 amino acids. With 1 base removed from V and 6 bases from J, the gap between germline ends came to 9 bases. In germline, CDR1 is MNHNS, CDR2 SASEGT. CDR3 region: CASSEVPGNGYTF. In DNA, the CDR3 is TGTGCCAGCAGTGAAGTTCCAGGAAATGGCTACACCTTC.

This chain links TRBV28 with TRBJ1-6, with 9 positions matching TRBD1. Germline CDR1 is MDHEN and CDR2 is SYDVKM. The CDR3 is 16 amino acids. Unmatched junction bases numbered 15, after V lost 8 bases and J lost 10 bases. For the CDR3, the DNA is TGTGCCAGCTCGGGACAGGGTCTAGTGAATGGGTCACCCCTCCACTTT. Amino acid sequence: CASSGQGLVNGSPLHF.

The chain links TRBV19 to TRBJ2-2; TRBD2 agrees at 8 bases. Germline V gives CDR1 LNHDA, CDR2 SQIVND (reference sequence). Trimming cost V 5 bases and J 0 bases; bases outside gene matches: 8. The CDR3 runs 17 residues. The CDR3 region has the DNA TGTGCCAGTAGTTTACTCGCGGGGGGCCCGAACACCGGGGAGCTGTTTTTT. Protein product: CASSLLAGGPNTGELFF.

The genes are TRBV15 and TRBJ1-3; TRBD1 is a possible D gene (6 bases). In germline, CDR1 is LNHNV, CDR2 YYDKDF (reference sequence). V lost 0 bases to trimming and J lost 4 bases, with 10 bases between them. The CDR3 runs to 15 residues. The CDR3 DNA reads TGTGCCACCAGCAGAGACCGGGGGGGCGGAAACACCATATATTTT. It encodes CATSRDRGGGNTIYF.

The chain employs TRBV5-1 and TRBJ1-2; a possible D gene is TRBD1 (5 bases). Germline V lookup: CDR1 SGHRS, CDR2 YFSETQ. The CDR3 loop spans 15 amino acids. The V and J ends lost 0 bases and 0 bases respectively, with 9 bases between them. DNA of the CDR3: TGCGCCAGCAGCTTGGCACCGGGGGCTAACTATGGCTACACCTTC. It encodes CASSLAPGANYGYTF.

The genes are TRBV27 and TRBJ1-3; maybe TRBD1 (5 bases). V lost 8 bases and J lost 4, with 12 bases in between. This CDR3 has 13 amino acids. The germline gives CDR1 MNHEY, CDR2 SMNVEV (reference sequence). CDR3 sequence reads: CASSQERGNTIYF. CDR3 DNA: TGTGCCAGCTCACAGGAACGAGGAAACACCATATATTTT.

V gene TRBV5-1 combines with J gene TRBJ1-2; a weak D match, TRBD1 (6 bases). The germline V gene encodes CDR1 SGHRS and CDR2 YFSETQ. This CDR3 has 13 residues. V lost 4 bases to trimming and J lost 8 bases, with 15 bases between them. The CDR3 bases are TGCGCCAGCAGCAAAAACTACAGGGAAGGCTACACCTTC. The encoded protein is CASSKNYREGYTF.

This sequence joins TRBV30 and TRBJ1-2; D call uncertain. CDR1 GTSNPN and CDR2 SVGIG come from the germline V gene (reference sequence). V dropped 0 bases and J dropped 8 bases, with 13 bases sitting between them. The CDR3 runs to 13 residues. As DNA, the CDR3 is TGTGCCTGGAGTGTAGAGGCGTCTCTGGGCTACACCTTC. It specifies CAWSVEASLGYTF.

The CDR3 reads CASSLLGRGVINIRSYNEQFF. The CDR3 DNA reads TGTGCCAGCAGCCTCCTGGGGAGGGGGGTCATAAATATTCGCTCCTACAATGAGCAGTTCTTC. V and J are TRBV4-2 and TRBJ2-1; weak D call: TRBD2 (7 bases). Germline V gene data show CDR1 as LGHNA and CDR2 as YNFKEQ. The ends were cut back, 4 bases at V and 0 bases at J, with 28 bases in the middle. This CDR3 is built from 21 residues.